These 27 T cell receptor beta chains came from one sample sequenced in a study of molecular identifiers for immune sequencing clone quantification. Via MiXCR, TCRdb re-called the PCR reads, giving one row per CDR3 protein. The sample records some 580,000 distinct CDR3 sequences, less than 30% being singletons. The source material was naive CD8+ T cells from blood, with Jurkat cell RNA spiked in. Sample subset: FACS-sorted CD8+CD4-CCR7+CD45RA+ naive T cells. Receptor source: a human donor in good health. Some libraries in this study had Jurkat cell RNA spiked in.

This clonotype came up once. At one boundary the junction diverges from the germline segment, which might be a read error. V gene TRBV7-2 combines with J gene TRBJ2-1; 9 positions match TRBD2. The germline gives CDR1 SGHTA, CDR2 FQGNSA. This CDR3 is 18 amino acids long. CDR3 sequence (DNA): TGTGCCAGCAGCTTAGCAGCGGGGGGCGGGGGACCCTACAATGTGCAGTTCTTC. Translated: CASSLAAGGGGPYNVQFF.

The rearrangement uses TRBV7-9 and TRBJ2-7; 7 nucleotides line up with TRBD2. This CDR3 region has 16 residues. Germline assignment: CDR1 SEHNR and CDR2 FQNEAQ (reference sequence). V lost 0 bases and J lost 2; bases outside the gene matches: 7. The CDR3 DNA reads TGTGCCAGCAGCTTAGCGCCACTCGGGACTACCTACGAGCAGTACTTC. Its protein is CASSLAPLGTTYEQYF. The whole variable domain, filled in from reference TRBV7-9 and TRBJ2-7, reads DTGVSQNPRHKITKRGQNVTFRCDPISEHNRLYWYRQTLGQGPEFLTYFQNEAQLEKSRLLSDRFSAERPKGSFSTLEIQRTEQGDSAMYLCASSLAPLGTTYEQYFGPGTRLTVT.

In its sample, this clonotype was seen a few times. J is TRBJ1-2 and V is TRBV28, with D perhaps matching TRBD1 (6 bases). The germline V gene has CDR1 MDHEN and CDR2 SYDVKM. The CDR3 is made up of 16 amino acids. V lost 2 bases and J 2 bases, leaving 15 bases between the germline ends. CDR3 coding DNA: TGTGCCAGCAGTTTAAGAGGAGGACAGACGAACTATGGCTACACCTTC. Its translation: CASSLRGGQTNYGYTF.

Concerning this clonotype itself: Being one base from a much bigger clone, this may be a read error. This rearrangement joins TRBV20-1 to TRBJ2-5; D is unclear. The CDR3 loop spans 14 amino acids. CDR1 is DFQATT, CDR2 SNEGSKA, per germline (reference sequence). V lost 6 bases, J lost 1 base, and 15 bases lay in between. CDR3 in DNA: TGCAGTGCCCTAAAACATCCCGCCCAAGAGACCCAGTACTTC. It yields the protein CSALKHPAQETQYF.

The chain couples TRBV7-6 to TRBJ2-2; 10 bases map to TRBD1. Looked up from germline, CDR1 is SGHVS and CDR2 is FNYEAQ. This CDR3 has 17 residues. The V segment lost 4 bases and the J segment 2 bases; nucleotides outside the gene matches: 7. The CDR3 DNA follows: TGTGCCAGCAGCTCCGAAGGGACAGGGGACAACACCGGGGAGCTGTTTTTT. The encoded protein is CASSSEGTGDNTGELFF.

As regards this clonotype: Given the absence of the conserved phenylalanine or tryptophan at the CDR3 end, a read error is likely. The chain carries TRBV27 and TRBJ1-5; the D is unclear. Germline CDR1 reads MNHEY; CDR2 reads SMNVEV (reference sequence). The V end lost 2 bases, the J end lost 4 bases, and 9 bases lay between the germline ends. The CDR3 extends over 14 amino acids. The CDR3 nucleotides are TGTGCCAGCAGTTTAGGGTTATCAAATCAGCCCCAGCATTCT. Protein product: CASSLGLSNQPQHS.

This clonotype was seen only a few times. The chain combines TRBV6-6 with TRBJ2-1; TRBD1 aligns across 8 bases. This CDR3 comprises 14 residues. Per germline, CDR1 MNHNY and CDR2 SVGAGI (reference sequence). Trimming cost V 3 bases and J 8 bases; bases outside gene matches: 6. The CDR3 spells CASSYYDRGHEQFF. DNA for the CDR3: TGTGCCAGCAGTTATTATGACAGGGGCCATGAGCAGTTCTTC.

This clonotype was detected a few times. The chain combines TRBV6-1 with TRBJ1-5; D possibly corresponds to TRBD1 (6 bases). The CDR3 length is 15 residues. Germline CDR1 reads MNHNS; CDR2 reads SASEGT. Deletions cut 5 bases from V and 4 bases from J, with 15 bases between. CDR3: CASSTQRQGNQPQHF. Here the CDR3 DNA reads TGTGCCAGCAGTACCCAAAGGCAGGGGAATCAGCCCCAGCATTTT.

This clonotype showed up many times. The chain recombines TRBV7-2 with TRBJ2-3, with D unresolved. The CDR3 spans 13 residues. Germline CDR1 is SGHTA and CDR2 is FQGNSA. V was shortened by 7 bases and J by 4 bases, with 12 bases between the two germline ends. The CDR3 is CASTRPDADTQYF. In DNA, the CDR3 is TGTGCCAGCACCCGGCCCGACGCAGATACGCAGTATTTT.

This clonotype came up many times. The chain links TRBV7-2 to TRBJ2-1, with D uncertain. The CDR3 loop spans 14 amino acids. Germline V CDR1 and CDR2: SGHTA, FQGNSA. Trimming shortened V by 1 base and J by 7 bases, and 11 bases separated the two germline ends. CDR3 amino acids: CASSLGFSRNEQFF. The CDR3 bases are TGTGCCAGCAGCTTAGGGTTTTCGAGGAATGAGCAGTTCTTC.

On this clonotype itself: An end of the junction does not agree with germline; a read error may underlie this. V is TRBV28 and J is TRBJ1-2; no firm D call. Germline CDR1 reads MDHEN; CDR2 reads SYDVKM. The CDR3 runs 16 residues. DNA for the CDR3: TGTGCCAGCAGTCTCCCCCCACAGCAAACTAACTATGACTACACCTTC. Protein product: CASSLPPQQTNYDYTF.

This clonotype occurred a few times. The rearrangement links TRBV30 to TRBJ2-7; 8 bases align to TRBD2. This CDR3 is 13 amino acids long. Germline assignment: CDR1 GTSNPN and CDR2 SVGIG (reference sequence). Losses at the gene ends were 0 bases for V and 3 bases for J; bases not matched to a gene: 1. In DNA form, the CDR3 reads TGTGCCTGGAGTGTTAGCGGGAACTACGAGCAGTACTTC. As protein: CAWSVSGNYEQYF.

In this sample, this clonotype turned up many times. V and J are TRBV7-2 and TRBJ1-3, with D unresolved. Trimming removed 0 bases at V and 4 bases at J, with 10 bases between. This CDR3 spans 15 amino acids. Germline lookup yields CDR1 SGHTA and CDR2 FQGNSA. CDR3 sequence (DNA): TGTGCCAGCAGCTTAGCGCCCTTGTCAGGAAACACCATATATTTT. It specifies CASSLAPLSGNTIYF.

The chain carries TRBV6-6 and TRBJ2-1, with D possibly TRBD1 on 6 matching bases. CDR3 size: 17 residues. V was cut by 0 bases and J by 1 base, with 13 bases left in between. Germline V gene lookup returns CDR1 MNHNY and CDR2 SVGAGI (reference sequence). The CDR3, as DNA: TGTGCCAGCAGTTACTCTGTAGGGGGAAGTTCCTACAATGAGCAGTTCTTC. Residues: CASSYSVGGSSYNEQFF.

Concerning this clonotype itself: Germline is not matched at one junction end, which may reflect a read error. The rearrangement joins TRBV4-1 to TRBJ2-7; 9 bases line up with TRBD1. Germline CDR1 and CDR2: MGHRA and YSYEKL. This CDR3 comprises 15 residues. Here the CDR3 DNA reads TGCGCCAGCAGCCTCATAACAGGGGGCTCCTACGAGCGGTACTTC. Amino acids: CASSLITGGSYERYF.

This chain connects TRBV11-2 to TRBJ2-7, with D unresolved. V lost 1 base, J lost 4 bases, and 11 bases lay in between. Germline assignment: CDR1 SGHAT and CDR2 FQNNGV. The CDR3 consists of 14 residues. For the CDR3, the DNA is TGTGCCAGCAGCTTAGGCTCCTTTGGGTACGAGCAGTACTTC. This gives the protein CASSLGSFGYEQYF.

A note on this clonotype: A single base separates this from a much larger clone, so it may be a read error. V and J are TRBV4-3 and TRBJ2-7; D is unclear. This CDR3 has 14 amino acids. CDR1 and CDR2 from the germline V gene are LGHNA and YSLEER. V was shortened by 5 bases and J by 0 bases, with 11 bases between the two germline ends. CDR3 sequence (DNA): TGCGCCAGCAGCGGGTCCCTGAGCTCCTACGAGCAGTACTTC. Its translation is CASSGSLSSYEQYF.

Turning to this clonotype: The junction does not match germline at one end; this may be a read error. The chain recombines TRBV28 with TRBJ2-2; D tentatively fits TRBD1 or TRBD2 (6 bases each). The CDR3 is 18 residues long. From germline, CDR1 is MDHEN and CDR2 SYDVKM. The DNA for the CDR3 is TGTGCCACCAGTTGGAGGGGGATGACCATTGGTTACACCGGGGAGCTGTTTTTT. Amino acids: CATSWRGMTIGYTGELFF. The variable domain in full, completed from reference TRBV28 and TRBJ2-2, reads DVKVTQSSRYLVKRTGEKVFLECVQDMDHENMFWYRQDPGLGLRLIYFSYDVKMKEKGDIPEGYSVSREKKERFSLILESASTNQTSMYLCATSWRGMTIGYTGELFFGEGSRLTVL.

The rearrangement joins TRBV5-1 to TRBJ2-5; 8 bases align to TRBD1. Germline trimming cut 2 bases from V and 5 bases from J; bases unmatched to any gene: 5. This CDR3 has 14 residues. The germline V gene has CDR1 SGHRS and CDR2 YFSETQ. CDR3 nucleotide sequence: TGCGCCAGCAGCTTCGACAGGGGCGGGGAGACCCAGTACTTC. This encodes CASSFDRGGETQYF.

The chain has TRBV6-2 or TRBV6-3 and TRBJ2-4, with 8 positions matching TRBD2. The CDR3 runs to 16 residues. The V and J ends lost 1 base and 2 bases, in that order; junction bases with no gene match: 4. Germline assignment: CDR1 MNHEY and CDR2 SVGEGT. For the CDR3, the DNA is TGTGCCAGCAGTTACTTGGCGGGAGGTACCAAAAACATTCAGTACTTC. Translating gives CASSYLAGGTKNIQYF.

This clonotype was picked up many times. The rearrangement links TRBV6-5 to TRBJ2-7, with a possible D match to TRBD1 (5 bases). The germline CDR1 and CDR2 sequences are MNHEY and SVGAGI. This CDR3 has 14 amino acids. Trimming removed 0 bases from V and 5 bases from J, with 11 bases in between. The CDR3 coding sequence is TGTGCCAGCAGTTACTCAGGGGCTGGAGACGAGCAGTACTTC. Translating it yields CASSYSGAGDEQYF.

This clonotype was counted at least ten times. The DNA for the CDR3 is TGCAGTGCTAGAGATTTGCGATTAGCAGGACAGCCCCAGCATTTT. The encoded protein is CSARDLRLAGQPQHF. This chain joins TRBV20-1 and TRBJ1-5; no reliable D call. CDR1 is DFQATT, CDR2 SNEGSKA, per germline (reference sequence). The CDR3 consists of 15 residues. Trimming shortened V by 0 bases and J by 7 bases, and 16 bases separated the two germline ends.

This clonotype was recorded many times. The chain uses TRBV28 and TRBJ1-4; weak D call: TRBD1 (5 bases). Trimming removed 3 bases from V and 7 bases from J, with 12 bases in between. The CDR3 sequence is 14 residues long. The germline CDR1 and CDR2 sequences are MDHEN and SYDVKM. This CDR3 reads CASSFQGGGEKLFF. In DNA, the CDR3 is TGTGCCAGCAGTTTCCAGGGCGGCGGTGAAAAACTGTTTTTT.

On this clonotype itself: A much more abundant neighbour one base away suggests this may be a read error. The CDR3 loop reads CASSLGAGGSLAEAFF. As DNA, the CDR3 is TGTGCCAGCAGCTTAGGGGCAGGGGGCTCGCTTGCTGAAGCTTTCTTT. The chain combines TRBV11-2 with TRBJ1-1; 8 bases are a match to TRBD1. The CDR3 length is 16 residues. The V gene end was trimmed by 1 base and the J gene end by 6 bases; junction bases not matched to a gene: 10. Per the germline V gene, CDR1 is SGHAT and CDR2 is FQNNGV.

Concerning this clonotype itself: A much larger clone lies a single base off, so this may be a read error. The chain uses TRBV7-2 and TRBJ2-2; no firm D call. This CDR3 contains 16 residues. Germline CDR1 is SGHTA and CDR2 is FQGNSA. V was clipped by 6 bases and J by 3 bases, with 17 bases between them. For the CDR3, the DNA is TGTGCCAGCAGGACGGAAGCCGAGGTGTACACCGGGGAGCTGTTTTTT. It encodes CASRTEAEVYTGELFF.

Concerning this clonotype itself: This sequence may be a read error, since a much larger clone differs from it by one base. The genes are TRBV29-1 and TRBJ2-7, with D hard to call. CDR3 length: 14 residues. From germline, CDR1 is SQVTM and CDR2 ANQGSEA. This CDR3 reads CSVEEAGYSYEHYF. The CDR3 nucleotides are TGCAGCGTTGAAGAGGCAGGATACTCCTACGAGCATTACTTC.

V is TRBV6-5 and J is TRBJ2-6; 10 positions match TRBD2. The CDR3 totals 19 residues. Germline loops: CDR1 MNHEY, CDR2 SVGAGI. With 6 bases clipped from V and 4 bases from J, the junction kept 15 bases outside the gene matches. The CDR3 region is CASRFSLAGAKEGANVLTF. As DNA, the CDR3 is TGTGCCAGCAGGTTTAGCCTAGCGGGAGCCAAGGAAGGGGCCAACGTCCTGACTTTC.